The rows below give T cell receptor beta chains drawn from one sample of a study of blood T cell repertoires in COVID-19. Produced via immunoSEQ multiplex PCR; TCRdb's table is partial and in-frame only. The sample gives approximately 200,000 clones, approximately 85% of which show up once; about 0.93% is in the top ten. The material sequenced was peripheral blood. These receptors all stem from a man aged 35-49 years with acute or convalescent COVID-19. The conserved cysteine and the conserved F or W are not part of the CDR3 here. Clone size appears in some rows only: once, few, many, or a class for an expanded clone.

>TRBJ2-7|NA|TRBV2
ASRGQFSEQY
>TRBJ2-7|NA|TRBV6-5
ASRTTGSSSYEQY
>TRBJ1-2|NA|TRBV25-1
ASSEPGSIYGYT
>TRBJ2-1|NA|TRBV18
ASSRGRDREGNEQF
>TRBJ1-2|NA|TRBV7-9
ASSFGELGYGYT
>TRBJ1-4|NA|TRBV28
AIPGDANEKLF
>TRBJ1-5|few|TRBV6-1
ASSEGTVGGNQPQH
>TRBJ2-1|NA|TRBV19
ASSASYNEQF
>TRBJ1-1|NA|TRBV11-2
ASSSRPGGLGTEAF
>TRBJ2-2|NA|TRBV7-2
ASSRGAGSGTGELF
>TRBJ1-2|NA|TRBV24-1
ATHTGGAGGGGYT
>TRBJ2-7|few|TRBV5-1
ASSPRRAPYEQY
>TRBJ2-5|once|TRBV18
ASSRTGGGSEETQY
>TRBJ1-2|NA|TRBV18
ASSPAGGYGYT
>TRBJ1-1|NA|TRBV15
ATSNLPGVNTEAF
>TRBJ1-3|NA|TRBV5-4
ASSDRDRGLSGNTIY
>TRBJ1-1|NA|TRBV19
ASSHSTGGYTEAF
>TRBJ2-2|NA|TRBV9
ASSGTPNTGELF
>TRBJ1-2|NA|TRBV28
ASRTEGYYGYT
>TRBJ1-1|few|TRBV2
ASRPGTQNTEAF
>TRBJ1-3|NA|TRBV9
ASSPLAGGPGNTIY
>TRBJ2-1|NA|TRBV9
ASSPRTSGDYEQF
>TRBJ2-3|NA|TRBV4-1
ASSLRLGPIEQY
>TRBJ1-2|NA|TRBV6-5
ASTETNFGAGGYT
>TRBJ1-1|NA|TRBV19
ASRINPGTGDTEAF
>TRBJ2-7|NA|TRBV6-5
ASSYGMGQGSYEQY
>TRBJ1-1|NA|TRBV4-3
ASSRGTENTEAF
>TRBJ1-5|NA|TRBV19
ASSIAWDIRNQPQH
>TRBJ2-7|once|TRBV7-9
ASSFSYEQY
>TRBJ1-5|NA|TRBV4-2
ASSPDRASNQPQH
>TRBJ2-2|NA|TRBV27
ASRDPGGSTGELF
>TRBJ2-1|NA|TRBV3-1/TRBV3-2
ASSQRDRVTNEQF